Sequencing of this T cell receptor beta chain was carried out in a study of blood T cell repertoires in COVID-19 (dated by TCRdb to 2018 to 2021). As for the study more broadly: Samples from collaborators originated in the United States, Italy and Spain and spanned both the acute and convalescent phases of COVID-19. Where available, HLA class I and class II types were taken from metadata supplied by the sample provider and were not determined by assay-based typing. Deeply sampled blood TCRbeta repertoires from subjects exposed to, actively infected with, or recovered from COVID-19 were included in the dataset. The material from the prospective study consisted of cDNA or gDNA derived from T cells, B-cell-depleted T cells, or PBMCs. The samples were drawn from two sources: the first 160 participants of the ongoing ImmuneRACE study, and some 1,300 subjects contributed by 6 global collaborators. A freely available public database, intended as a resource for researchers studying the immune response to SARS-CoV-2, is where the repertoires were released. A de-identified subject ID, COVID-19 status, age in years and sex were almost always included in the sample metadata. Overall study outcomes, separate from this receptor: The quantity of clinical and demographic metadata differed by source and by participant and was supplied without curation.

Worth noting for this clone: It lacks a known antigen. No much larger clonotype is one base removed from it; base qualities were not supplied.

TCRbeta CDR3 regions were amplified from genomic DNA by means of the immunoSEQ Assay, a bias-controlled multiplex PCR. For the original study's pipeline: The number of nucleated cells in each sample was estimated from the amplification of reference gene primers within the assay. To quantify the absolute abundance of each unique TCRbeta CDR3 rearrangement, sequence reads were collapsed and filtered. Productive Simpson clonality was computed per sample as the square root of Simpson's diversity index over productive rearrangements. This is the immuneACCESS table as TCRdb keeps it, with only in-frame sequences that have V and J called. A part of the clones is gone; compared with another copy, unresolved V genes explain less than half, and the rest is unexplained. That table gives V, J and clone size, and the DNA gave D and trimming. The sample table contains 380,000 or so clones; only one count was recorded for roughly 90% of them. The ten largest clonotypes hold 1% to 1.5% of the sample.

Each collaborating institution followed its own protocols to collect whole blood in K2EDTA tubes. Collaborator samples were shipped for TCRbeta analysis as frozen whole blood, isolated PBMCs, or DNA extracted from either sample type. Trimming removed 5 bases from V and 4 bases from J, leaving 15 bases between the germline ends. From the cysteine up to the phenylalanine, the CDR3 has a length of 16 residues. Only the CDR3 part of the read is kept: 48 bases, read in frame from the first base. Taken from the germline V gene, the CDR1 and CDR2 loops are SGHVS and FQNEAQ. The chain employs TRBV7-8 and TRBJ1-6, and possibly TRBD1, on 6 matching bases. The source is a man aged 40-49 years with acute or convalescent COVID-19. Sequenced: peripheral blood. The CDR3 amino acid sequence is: CASSPRTVPYNSPLHF. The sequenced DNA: TGTGCCAGCAGCCCCCGGACAGTGCCGTATAATTCACCCCTCCACTTT.